One and the same sample provided the 23 T cell receptor beta chains below, sequenced in a study of blood T cell repertoires in COVID-19. Using immunoSEQ multiplex PCR, the repertoire was profiled, and TCRdb retains in-frame clones only, with some absent. This sample has 35,000 to 45,000 clones, with more than 85% found just once. Sequencing was carried out using peripheral blood. These receptors came from a man between 65 and 80 years old with acute or convalescent COVID-19.

V and J are TRBV28 and TRBJ1-4, with TRBD1 identical over 12 bases. This CDR3 contains 15 residues. Losses at the gene ends were 5 bases for V and 8 bases for J; bases not matched to a gene: 6. Germline V lookup: CDR1 MDHEN, CDR2 SYDVKM. CDR3 protein: CASSGTGGFGEKLFF. CDR3 in DNA: TGTGCCAGCAGTGGGACAGGGGGCTTTGGGGAAAAACTGTTTTTT.

The chain links TRBV10-3 to TRBJ1-5, with D perhaps TRBD1 (5 bases). Trimming left V 8 bases short and J 0 bases short, with 17 bases between. Germline V gene data show CDR1 as ENHRY and CDR2 as SYGVKD. The CDR3 totals 16 residues. Here the CDR3 DNA reads TGTGCCATCTCTAGGCAACAGGTTTCTAGCAATCAGCCCCAGCATTTT. The encoded protein is CAISRQQVSSNQPQHF.

The chain is built from TRBV15 and TRBJ1-2; maybe TRBD1 (6 bases). Germline V lookup: CDR1 LNHNV, CDR2 YYDKDF (reference sequence). CDR3 length: 11 amino acids. Trimming cost V 7 bases and J 8 bases, with 11 bases left between them. The CDR3 nucleotides read TGTGCCACCAAAGGAACAGGGGGCTACACCTTC. Protein: CATKGTGGYTF.

V is TRBV19 and J is TRBJ1-5; TRBD1 agrees at 7 bases. The J segment lost 4 bases and the V segment lost 6 bases, leaving 6 bases of the junction unmatched. Germline V gene sequence: CDR1 LNHDA, CDR2 SQIVND (reference sequence). The CDR3 has 14 residues. This CDR3 is CASSLSTGNQPQHF. The CDR3 nucleotides are TGTGCCAGTAGCCTGTCGACAGGGAATCAGCCCCAGCATTTT.

J is TRBJ1-4 and V is TRBV15; a weak D match, TRBD1 (5 bases). From germline, CDR1 is LNHNV and CDR2 YYDKDF (reference sequence). The germline V and J ends were trimmed by 0 bases and 14 bases, with 16 bases remaining between them. This CDR3 has 14 residues. CDR3 DNA: TGTGCCACCAGCAGAGAAATACTTTCGGGGGATCTGTTTTTT. This translates into CATSREILSGDLFF.

V usage is TRBV19 and J usage is TRBJ1-5, with a tentative D call TRBD1 (6 bases). Germline lookup yields CDR1 LNHDA and CDR2 SQIVND (reference sequence). This CDR3 has 12 residues. V was shortened by 6 bases and J by 10 bases, with 13 bases between the two germline ends. CDR3 nucleotides: TGTGCCAGTAGCCTATGGGACACACCCCAGCATTTT. Protein: CASSLWDTPQHF. Variable domain in full (rest from reference TRBV19 and TRBJ1-5): DGGITQSPKYLFRKEGQNVTLSCEQNLNHDAMYWYRQDPGQGLRLIYYSQIVNDFQKGDIAEGYSVSREKKESFPLTVTSAQKNPTAFYLCASSLWDTPQHFGDGTRLSIL.

The rearrangement uses TRBV20-1 and TRBJ2-5; 8 positions match TRBD1. V lost 3 bases and J lost 0; bases outside the gene matches: 3. The CDR3 runs to 14 residues. CDR1 and CDR2 (germline): DFQATT, SNEGSKA (reference sequence). CDR3 nucleotide sequence: TGCAGTGCTAGTCCGGACAGGGACCAAGAGACCCAGTACTTC. This translates into CSASPDRDQETQYF.

The rearrangement uses TRBV11-2 and TRBJ2-7; 11 nucleotides match TRBD2. Germline-derived CDR1 and CDR2 are SGHAT and FQNNGV. Losses at the gene ends were 4 bases for V and 6 bases for J; bases not matched to a gene: 2. CDR3 size: 13 residues. As DNA, the CDR3 is TGTGCCAGCAGCTCGACTAGCGGGGTCGAGCAGTACTTC. Its protein product is CASSSTSGVEQYF.

This clone occurred once. The chain combines TRBV3-1 (or the pseudogene TRBV3-2) with TRBJ2-1; unclear D gene. The CDR3 has 18 residues. Trimming shortened V by 0 bases and J by 2 bases, and 17 bases separated the two germline ends. Germline V gives CDR1 LGHDT, CDR2 YNNKEL (reference sequence). Here the CDR3 DNA reads TGTGCCAGCAGCCAAGAGGGCCATTTAGGCAGAACCTACAATGAGCAGTTCTTC. This translates into CASSQEGHLGRTYNEQFF.

The chain combines TRBV4-1 with TRBJ1-5; D gene uncertain. With 1 base removed from V and 3 bases from J, the gap between germline ends came to 7 bases. Germline V gene lookup returns CDR1 MGHRA and CDR2 YSYEKL. CDR3 size: 14 residues. The CDR3 DNA follows: TGCGCCAGCAGCCAAGGACAATACAATCAGCCCCAGCATTTT. This encodes CASSQGQYNQPQHF.

The chain employs TRBV5-6 and TRBJ1-4, with D tentatively TRBD1 (5 bases). There are 15 residues in the CDR3. Trimming stripped 3 bases from V and 3 bases from J, with 12 bases between. Per germline, CDR1 SGHDT and CDR2 YYEEEE. CDR3 protein: CASSSQGQANEKLFF. The DNA of the CDR3 is TGTGCCAGCAGCTCCCAGGGTCAGGCTAATGAAAAACTGTTTTTT.

The rearrangement links TRBV6-5 to TRBJ2-1; 10 bases match TRBD2. Losses at the gene ends were 9 bases for V and 3 bases for J; bases not matched to a gene: 2. This CDR3 is built from 13 residues. Germline V gene lookup returns CDR1 MNHEY and CDR2 SVGAGI. The CDR3 region is CASASGSYNEQFF. The DNA for the CDR3 is TGTGCCAGTGCTAGCGGGAGCTACAATGAGCAGTTCTTC.

This chain joins TRBV2 and TRBJ2-6, with 8 positions matching TRBD1. The CDR3 loop spans 16 amino acids. The germline CDR1 and CDR2 sequences are SNHLY and FYNNEI. The V and J ends lost 7 bases and 0 bases, in that order; junction bases with no gene match: 5. In DNA form, the CDR3 reads TGTGCCAGCACCGGGACAGGCCTCTCTGGGGCCAACGTCCTGACTTTC. Its translation: CASTGTGLSGANVLTF.

The chain combines TRBV9 with TRBJ1-1; 8 bases align to TRBD1. V shed 3 bases and J 7 bases; nucleotides not matched to a gene: 8. Germline V gene sequence: CDR1 SGDLS, CDR2 YYNGEE. CDR3 length equals 14 residues. In nucleotides, the CDR3 is TGTGCCAGCAGCGACTCGGACAGGGTAGGTGAAGCTTTCTTT. It is translated as CASSDSDRVGEAFF.

The chain links TRBV2 to TRBJ2-5; D perhaps matches TRBD2 (6 bases). The CDR3 is 14 amino acids. CDR1 and CDR2 (germline): SNHLY, FYNNEI. The V gene lost 6 bases and the J gene lost 5 bases, with 16 bases spanning the gap. The CDR3 DNA is TGTGCCAGCAGGACCGGGACTGGGACGGAGACCCAGTACTTC. As protein: CASRTGTGTETQYF.

This chain joins TRBV5-6 and TRBJ2-7; 10 nucleotides align to TRBD2. CDR1 is SGHDT, CDR2 YYEEEE, per germline. The CDR3 has 15 amino acids. J lost 5 bases, V lost 2 bases, and 7 bases had no gene match. DNA for the CDR3: TGTGCCAGCAGCTTCTGGGGAGCGGGAGGGCACGAGCAGTACTTC. Amino acids: CASSFWGAGGHEQYF. The complete variable domain, with remaining parts taken from reference TRBV5-6 and TRBJ2-7, reads DAGVTQSPTHLIKTRGQQVTLRCSPKSGHDTVSWYQQALGQGPQFIFQYYEEEERQRGNFPDRFSGHQFPNYSSELNVNALLLGDSALYLCASSFWGAGGHEQYFGPGTRLTVT.

The chain recombines TRBV28 with TRBJ1-3; no definite D call. V was clipped by 5 bases and J by 9 bases, with 11 bases between them. The germline CDR1 and CDR2 sequences are MDHEN and SYDVKM. The CDR3 spans 12 residues. CDR3 region: CASSKNWATIYF. The CDR3 region has the DNA TGTGCCAGCAGTAAAAACTGGGCCACCATATATTTT.

The rearrangement links TRBV10-1 to TRBJ2-5; tentative D call: TRBD1 (5 bases). The CDR3 has 13 amino acids. Trimming removed 3 bases from V and 2 bases from J, with 7 bases in between. Per the germline V gene, CDR1 is WNHNN and CDR2 is SYGVQD (reference sequence). CDR3 sequence: CASSDRAQETQYF. CDR3 bases: TGCGCCAGCAGTGACAGGGCGCAAGAGACCCAGTACTTC.

The chain carries TRBV6-5 and TRBJ2-7, with D perhaps TRBD2 (5 bases). Germline CDR1 MNHEY, CDR2 SVGAGI. The CDR3 has 15 residues. Deletions cut 7 bases from V and 0 bases from J, with 16 bases between. The CDR3 loop reads CASTPPAGTSYEQYF. The CDR3 bases are TGTGCCAGCACTCCCCCGGCGGGTACCTCCTACGAGCAGTACTTC.

For the CDR3, the DNA is TGTGCCACTCGACAGGGGGCTATGATAGGCTACACCTTC. It is translated as CATRQGAMIGYTF. The chain recombines TRBV6-5 with TRBJ1-2; 10 nucleotides match TRBD1. Germline V lookup: CDR1 MNHEY, CDR2 SVGAGI. Trimming cost V 10 bases and J 8 bases; bases outside gene matches: 10. This CDR3 region has 13 residues.

The rearrangement joins TRBV6-5 to TRBJ1-2; TRBD1 matches 7 bases. The germline CDR1 and CDR2 sequences are MNHEY and SVGAGI. The V and J ends lost 4 bases and 4 bases, in that order; junction bases with no gene match: 3. This CDR3 contains 13 residues. CDR3 region: CASSSWDSYGYTF. The CDR3 coding sequence is TGTGCCAGCAGTTCCTGGGACAGCTATGGCTACACCTTC.

CDR3 sequence: CASSLGRPNYGYTF. The CDR3 DNA is TGTGCCAGCAGCTTGGGCAGGCCTAACTATGGCTACACCTTC. This sequence joins TRBV5-4 and TRBJ1-2; D unresolved. Looked up from germline, CDR1 is SGHNT and CDR2 is YYREEE (reference sequence). Between the trimmed V and J ends, which lost 0 bases and 0 bases, there was a span of 6 bases. The CDR3 runs to 14 residues.

The genes are TRBV9 and TRBJ1-5, with 8 bases lining up with TRBD1. The CDR3 has 16 amino acids. With 3 bases clipped from V and 1 base from J, the junction kept 6 bases outside the gene matches. Germline V CDR1 and CDR2: SGDLS, YYNGEE. CDR3 coding DNA: TGTGCCAGCAGCGGGCAGGGGGCTGGAAGCAATCAGCCCCAGCATTTT. It specifies CASSGQGAGSNQPQHF. Full variable domain (rest looked up from reference TRBV9 and TRBJ1-5): DSGVTQTPKHLITATGQRVTLRCSPRSGDLSVYWYQQSLDQGLQFLIQYYNGEERAKGNILERFSAQQFPDLHSELNLSSLELGDSALYFCASSGQGAGSNQPQHFGDGTRLSIL.